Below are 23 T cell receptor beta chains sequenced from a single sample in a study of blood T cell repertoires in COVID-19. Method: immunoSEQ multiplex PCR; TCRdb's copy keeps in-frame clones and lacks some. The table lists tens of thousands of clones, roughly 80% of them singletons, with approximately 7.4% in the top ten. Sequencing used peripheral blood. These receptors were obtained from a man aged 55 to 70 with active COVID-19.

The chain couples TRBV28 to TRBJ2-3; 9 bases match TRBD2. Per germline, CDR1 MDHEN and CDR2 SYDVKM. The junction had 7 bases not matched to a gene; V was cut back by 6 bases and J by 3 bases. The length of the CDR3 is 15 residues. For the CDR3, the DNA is TGTGCCAGCAGACACGCGGGAGGGGGGACAGATACGCAGTATTTT. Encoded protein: CASRHAGGGTDTQYF.

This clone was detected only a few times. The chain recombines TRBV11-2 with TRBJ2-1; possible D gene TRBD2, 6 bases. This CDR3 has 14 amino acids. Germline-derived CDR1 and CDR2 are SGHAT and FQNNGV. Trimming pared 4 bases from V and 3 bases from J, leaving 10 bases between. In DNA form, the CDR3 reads TGTGCCAGCAGCTCAAGGACTATCTACAATGAGCAGTTCTTC. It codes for CASSSRTIYNEQFF.

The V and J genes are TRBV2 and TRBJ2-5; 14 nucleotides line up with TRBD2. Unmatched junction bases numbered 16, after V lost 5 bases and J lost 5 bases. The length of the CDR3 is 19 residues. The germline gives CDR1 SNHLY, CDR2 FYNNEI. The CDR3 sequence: CASSMIFSGLAGVLETQYF. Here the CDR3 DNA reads TGTGCCAGCAGTATGATATTCTCGGGACTAGCGGGAGTATTGGAGACCCAGTACTTC.

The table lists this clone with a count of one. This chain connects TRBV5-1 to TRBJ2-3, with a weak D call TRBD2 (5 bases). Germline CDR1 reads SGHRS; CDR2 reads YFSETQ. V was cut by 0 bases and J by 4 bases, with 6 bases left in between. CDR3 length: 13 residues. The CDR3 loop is CASSLEGADTQYF. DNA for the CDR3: TGCGCCAGCAGCTTGGAGGGAGCAGATACGCAGTATTTT.

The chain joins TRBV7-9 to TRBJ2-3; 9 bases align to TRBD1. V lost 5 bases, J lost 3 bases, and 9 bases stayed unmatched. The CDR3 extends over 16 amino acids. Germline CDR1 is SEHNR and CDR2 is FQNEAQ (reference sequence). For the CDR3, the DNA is TGTGCCAGCAGCAAGACAGGGGGATTACGTACAGATACGCAGTATTTT. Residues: CASSKTGGLRTDTQYF.

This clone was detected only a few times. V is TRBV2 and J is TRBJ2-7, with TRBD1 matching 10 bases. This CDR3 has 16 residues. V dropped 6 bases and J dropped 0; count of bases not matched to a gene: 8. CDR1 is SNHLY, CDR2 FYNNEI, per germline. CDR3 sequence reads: CASSGQGVTSSYEQYF. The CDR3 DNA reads TGTGCCAGCAGCGGACAGGGGGTAACTAGCTCCTACGAGCAGTACTTC.

CDR3 in DNA: TGTGCCAGTAGTGAGGTTTGGGAGTCTGCGGACACTGAAGCTTTCTTT. It is translated as CASSEVWESADTEAFF. The rearrangement joins TRBV19 to TRBJ1-1; D unclear. The CDR3 sequence is 16 residues long. From germline, CDR1 is LNHDA and CDR2 SQIVND (reference sequence). V was clipped by 5 bases and J by 3 bases, with 19 bases between them.

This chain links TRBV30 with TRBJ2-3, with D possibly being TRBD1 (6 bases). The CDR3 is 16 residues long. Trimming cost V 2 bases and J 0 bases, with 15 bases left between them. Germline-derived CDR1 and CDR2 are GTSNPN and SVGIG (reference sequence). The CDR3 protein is CAWSPQGTTSTDTQYF. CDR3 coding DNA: TGTGCCTGGAGTCCCCAAGGGACAACTAGCACAGATACGCAGTATTTT.

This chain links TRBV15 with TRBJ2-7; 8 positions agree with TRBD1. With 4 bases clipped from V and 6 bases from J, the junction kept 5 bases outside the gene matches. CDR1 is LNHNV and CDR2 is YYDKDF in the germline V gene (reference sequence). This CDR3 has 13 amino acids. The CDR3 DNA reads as TGTGCCACCAGCACACGGACAGGGCGCGAGCAGTACTTC. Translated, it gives CATSTRTGREQYF. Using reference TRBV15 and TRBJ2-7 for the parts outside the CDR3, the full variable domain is DAMVIQNPRYQVTQFGKPVTLSCSQTLNHNVMYWYQQKSSQAPKLLFHYYDKDFNNEADTPDNFQSRRPNTSFCFLDIRSPGLGDTAMYLCATSTRTGREQYFGPGTRLTVT.

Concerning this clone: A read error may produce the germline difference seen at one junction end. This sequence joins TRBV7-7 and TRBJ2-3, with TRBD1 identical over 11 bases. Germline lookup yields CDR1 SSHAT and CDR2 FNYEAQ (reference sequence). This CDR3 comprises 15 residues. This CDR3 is CASSTGTGGTDTQYF. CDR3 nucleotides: TGTGCTAGCAGCACAGGGACAGGGGGAACAGATACGCAGTATTTT.

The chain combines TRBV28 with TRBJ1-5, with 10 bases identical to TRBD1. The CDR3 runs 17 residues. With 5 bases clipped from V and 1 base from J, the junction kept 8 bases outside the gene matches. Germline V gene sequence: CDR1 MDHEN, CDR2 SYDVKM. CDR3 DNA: TGTGCCAGCAGTCTTGGACAGGGGGAGTTAAGCAATCAGCCCCAGCATTTT. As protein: CASSLGQGELSNQPQHF.

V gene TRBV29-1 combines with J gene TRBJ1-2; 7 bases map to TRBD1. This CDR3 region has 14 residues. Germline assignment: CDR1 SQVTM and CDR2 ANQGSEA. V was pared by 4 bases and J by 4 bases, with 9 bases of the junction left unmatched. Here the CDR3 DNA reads TGCAGCGTTGGCGGTCGGGACAGTCCCTATGGCTACACCTTC. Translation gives CSVGGRDSPYGYTF.

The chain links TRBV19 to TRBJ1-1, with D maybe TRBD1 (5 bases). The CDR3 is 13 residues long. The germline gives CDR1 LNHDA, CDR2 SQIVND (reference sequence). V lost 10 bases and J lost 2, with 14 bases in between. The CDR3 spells CATIDRPNTEAFF. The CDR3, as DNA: TGTGCCACCATCGACAGACCAAACACTGAAGCTTTCTTT. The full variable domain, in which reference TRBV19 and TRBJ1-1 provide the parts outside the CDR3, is DGGITQSPKYLFRKEGQNVTLSCEQNLNHDAMYWYRQDPGQGLRLIYYSQIVNDFQKGDIAEGYSVSREKKESFPLTVTSAQKNPTAFYLCATIDRPNTEAFFGQGTRLTVV.

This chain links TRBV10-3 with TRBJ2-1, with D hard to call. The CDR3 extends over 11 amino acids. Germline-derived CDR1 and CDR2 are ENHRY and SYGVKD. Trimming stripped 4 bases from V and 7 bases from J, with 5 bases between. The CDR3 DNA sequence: TGTGCCATCAGTGTGAGTAATGAGCAGTTCTTC. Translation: CAISVSNEQFF.

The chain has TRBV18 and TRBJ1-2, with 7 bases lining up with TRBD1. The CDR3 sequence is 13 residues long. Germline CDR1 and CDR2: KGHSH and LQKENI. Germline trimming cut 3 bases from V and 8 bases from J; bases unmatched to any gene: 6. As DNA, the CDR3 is TGTGCCAGCTCACCCACTACGGACAGGGGCTACACCTTC. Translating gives CASSPTTDRGYTF.

The chain's CDR3 is CASSSTGQNYGYTF. CDR3 bases: TGTGCCAGCAGCTCTACCGGACAGAACTATGGCTACACCTTC. This chain links TRBV7-9 with TRBJ1-2; TRBD1 might be the D (6 bases). V lost 4 bases and J lost 2, with 11 bases in between. CDR1 SEHNR and CDR2 FQNEAQ come from the germline V gene (reference sequence). This CDR3 spans 14 amino acids.

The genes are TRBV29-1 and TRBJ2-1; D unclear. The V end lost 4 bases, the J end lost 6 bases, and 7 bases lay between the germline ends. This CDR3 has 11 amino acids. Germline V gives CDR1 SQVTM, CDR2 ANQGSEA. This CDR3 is CSVGQINEQFF. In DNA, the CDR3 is TGCAGCGTTGGACAAATCAATGAGCAGTTCTTC.

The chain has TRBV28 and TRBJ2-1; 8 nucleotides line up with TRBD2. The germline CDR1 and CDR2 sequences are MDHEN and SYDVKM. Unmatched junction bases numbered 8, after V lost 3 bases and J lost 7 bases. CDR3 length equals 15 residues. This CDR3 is CASSFSGRSWNEQFF. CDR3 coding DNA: TGTGCCAGCAGTTTCAGCGGGAGAAGTTGGAATGAGCAGTTCTTC.

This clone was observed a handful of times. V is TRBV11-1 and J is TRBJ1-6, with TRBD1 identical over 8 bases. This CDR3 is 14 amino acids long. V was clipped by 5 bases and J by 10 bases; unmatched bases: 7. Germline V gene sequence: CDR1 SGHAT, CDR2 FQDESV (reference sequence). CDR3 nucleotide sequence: TGTGCCAGCAGCACACGACAGGGGAACTCACCCCTCCACTTT. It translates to CASSTRQGNSPLHF.

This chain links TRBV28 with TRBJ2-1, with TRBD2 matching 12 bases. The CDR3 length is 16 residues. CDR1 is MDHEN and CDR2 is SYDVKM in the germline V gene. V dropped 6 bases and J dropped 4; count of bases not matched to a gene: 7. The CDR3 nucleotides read TGTGCCAGCAGCCCAGGGACTAGCGGGCGGTACAATGAGCAGTTCTTC. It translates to CASSPGTSGRYNEQFF.

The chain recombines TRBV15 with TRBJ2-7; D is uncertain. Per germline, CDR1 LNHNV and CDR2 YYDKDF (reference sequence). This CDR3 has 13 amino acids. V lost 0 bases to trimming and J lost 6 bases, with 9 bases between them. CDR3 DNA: TGTGCCACCAGCAGAGATCTAAGTCTCGAGCAGTACTTC. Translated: CATSRDLSLEQYF.

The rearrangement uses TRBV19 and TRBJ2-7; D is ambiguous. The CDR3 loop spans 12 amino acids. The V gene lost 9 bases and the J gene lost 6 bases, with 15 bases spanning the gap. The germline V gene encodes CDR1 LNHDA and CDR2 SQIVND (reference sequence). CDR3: CARPESIREQYF. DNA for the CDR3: TGTGCCAGGCCCGAATCTATCCGCGAGCAGTACTTC.

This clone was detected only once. CDR3 region: CASNTGFDTEAFF. The CDR3 bases are TGTGCCAGCAATACAGGGTTTGACACTGAAGCTTTCTTT. The chain is built from TRBV12-3 or TRBV12-4 and TRBJ1-1; D perhaps matches TRBD1 (6 bases). The CDR3 is 13 amino acids. The V gene lost 7 bases and the J gene lost 3 bases, with 12 bases spanning the gap.